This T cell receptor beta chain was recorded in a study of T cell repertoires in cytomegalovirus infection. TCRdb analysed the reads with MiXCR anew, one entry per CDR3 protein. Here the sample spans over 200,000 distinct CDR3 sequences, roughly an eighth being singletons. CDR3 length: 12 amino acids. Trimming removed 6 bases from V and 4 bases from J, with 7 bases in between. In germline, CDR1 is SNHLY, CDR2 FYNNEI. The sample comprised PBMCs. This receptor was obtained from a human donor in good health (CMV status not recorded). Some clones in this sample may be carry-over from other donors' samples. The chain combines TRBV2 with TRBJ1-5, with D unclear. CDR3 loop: CASRELNQPQHF. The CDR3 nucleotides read TGTGCCAGCAGGGAATTGAATCAGCCCCAGCATTTT.